The 16 T cell receptor beta chains below were found in one sample sequenced in a study of blood T cells in healthy people across ages. For the second PCR, which ran for about 7 to 12 cycles, a sample-barcoded 5' primer and a J-beta primer mix were used. Each CDR3 protein gets one entry after TCRdb re-called the 5' RACE reads with MiXCR. The data show 1.5 million to 2 million distinct CDR3 sequences, almost 35% seen once. Material for sequencing was blood. Receptors were obtained from a woman younger than 45 in good health.

This clonotype was seen a few times. A read error may produce the germline difference seen at one junction end. The rearrangement links TRBV5-1 to TRBJ2-3; possible D gene TRBD1, 5 bases. This CDR3 region has 15 residues. Germline V gives CDR1 SGHRS, CDR2 YFSETQ. The chain's CDR3 is CAGSLGQPDGHSQYF. The DNA of the CDR3 is TGCGCCGGCAGCTTGGGGCAACCCGACGGTCATTCGCAGTATTTT.

This clonotype has more than one count but fewer than ten. The rearrangement joins TRBV27 to TRBJ1-5, with D maybe TRBD1 (6 bases). The CDR3 totals 15 residues. The V end was cut by 2 bases, the J end by 3 bases, with 11 bases between. The germline gives CDR1 MNHEY, CDR2 SMNVEV (reference sequence). CDR3 in amino acids: CASSLGRGNNQPQHF. The CDR3 DNA sequence: TGTGCCAGCAGTTTAGGCAGGGGAAACAATCAGCCCCAGCATTTT.

This chain connects TRBV5-1 to TRBJ1-2, with 8 bases identical to TRBD1. Per germline, CDR1 SGHRS and CDR2 YFSETQ. Trimming cost V 4 bases and J 4 bases; bases outside gene matches: 9. This CDR3 has 15 residues. DNA of the CDR3: TGCGCCAGCAGCGTCGACAGGGGCCCCCTCTATGGCTACACCTTC. Its translation is CASSVDRGPLYGYTF.

The CDR3 region is CSASEGVRTYEQYF. The CDR3 region has the DNA TGCAGTGCTAGTGAGGGGGTCAGAACCTACGAGCAGTACTTC. V and J are TRBV20-1 and TRBJ2-7; tentative D call: TRBD1 (6 bases). The CDR3 runs 14 residues. V was clipped by 3 bases and J by 2 bases, with 14 bases between them. Germline loops: CDR1 DFQATT, CDR2 SNEGSKA (reference sequence).

This clonotype came up a few times. V and J are TRBV4-1 and TRBJ1-2; weak D call: TRBD1 (6 bases). CDR3 length: 15 residues. V was shortened by 1 base and J by 8 bases, with 17 bases between the two germline ends. CDR1 is MGHRA, CDR2 YSYEKL, per germline. The CDR3 DNA sequence: TGCGCCAGCAGCCAAGCTGGGCAGGGGATCGAAGGCTACACCTTC. Its translation is CASSQAGQGIEGYTF.

In regard to this clonotype: The junction differs from germline at one of its ends, possibly a read error. The CDR3 DNA reads as TGTGTCAGCAGCCTTCAGGGATACGAGCAGTACTTC. Translation: CVSSLQGYEQYF. This chain links TRBV7-2 with TRBJ2-7, with D perhaps TRBD1 (5 bases). The germline gives CDR1 SGHTA, CDR2 FQGNSA. This CDR3 is built from 12 residues.

V usage is TRBV3-1 and J usage is TRBJ2-3, with TRBD2 identical over 10 bases. Per the germline V gene, CDR1 is LGHDT and CDR2 is YNNKEL (reference sequence). The CDR3 is 17 residues long. Trimming removed 1 base from V and 2 bases from J; junction bases left unmatched: 6. CDR3 protein: CASSQGGAGGYTDTQYF. CDR3 bases: TGTGCCAGCAGCCAAGGTGGAGCGGGGGGGTACACAGATACGCAGTATTTT.

This clonotype occurred many times. The chain couples TRBV5-1 to TRBJ2-3; 7 bases agree with TRBD2. CDR3 size: 15 residues. J gave up 2 bases and V 4 bases, and 7 bases lay outside the gene matches. The germline CDR1 and CDR2 sequences are SGHRS and YFSETQ. Written as DNA, the CDR3 is TGCGCCAGCAGCATTAGGACTAGTGACACAGATACGCAGTATTTT. Amino acid sequence: CASSIRTSDTDTQYF.

This chain connects TRBV20-1 to TRBJ2-5; 11 nucleotides match TRBD1. The J call is uncertain, as TRBJ2-7 better fits the DNA end. CDR1 is DFQATT and CDR2 is SNEGSKA in the germline V gene (reference sequence). The CDR3 consists of 15 residues. This chain's CDR3 is CSALPGDRGTNEQYF. CDR3 DNA: TGCAGTGCTCTCCCGGGGGACAGGGGGACAAACGAGCAGTACTTC.

V gene TRBV12-3 or TRBV12-4 combines with J gene TRBJ2-3; D is perhaps TRBD2 (6 bases). This CDR3 is built from 16 residues. V was cut by 7 bases and J by 0 bases, with 17 bases left in between. The CDR3 loop is CASNHGGGVSTDTQYF. The CDR3 DNA is TGTGCCAGCAACCACGGAGGCGGGGTGAGCACAGATACGCAGTATTTT.

This clonotype was found many times. The V call is TRBV10-2, the J call TRBJ2-7; D unclear. CDR1 is WSHSY, CDR2 SAAADI, per germline. Trimming shortened V by 2 bases and J by 3 bases, and 8 bases separated the two germline ends. The CDR3 runs 13 residues. CDR3 in amino acids: CASSEGTNYEQYF. CDR3 coding DNA: TGCGCCAGCAGTGAGGGCACCAACTACGAGCAGTACTTC.

V and J are TRBV6-6 and TRBJ2-1; D gene ambiguous. The CDR3 totals 13 residues. Per germline, CDR1 MNHNY and CDR2 SVGAGI (reference sequence). Trimming took 6 bases from V and 5 from J, leaving 11 bases between them. The CDR3 DNA follows: TGTGCCAGCAGCGACCCCCCCAACAATGAGCAGTTCTTC. Translated, it gives CASSDPPNNEQFF.

This rearrangement joins TRBV7-9 to TRBJ2-6; TRBD2 agrees at 9 bases. Germline-derived CDR1 and CDR2 are SEHNR and FQNEAQ (reference sequence). The length of the CDR3 is 17 residues. The trim removed 3 bases at V and 2 bases at J, leaving 5 bases unmatched. The CDR3 here is CASSFLSGRPGANVLTF. CDR3 sequence (DNA): TGTGCCAGCAGCTTCCTCAGCGGGAGGCCTGGGGCCAACGTCCTGACTTTC.

V is TRBV5-1 and J is TRBJ2-1; TRBD1 matches 7 bases. CDR1 SGHRS and CDR2 YFSETQ come from the germline V gene. V lost 4 bases, J lost 4 bases, and 11 bases stayed unmatched. The CDR3 is 16 residues long. DNA for the CDR3: TGCGCCAGCAGCGTCCCCAGGGGGATTGCTTACAATGAGCAGTTCTTC. Its translation is CASSVPRGIAYNEQFF.

This clonotype showed up just a few times. The V gene is TRBV9, the J gene TRBJ2-1; the D is unclear. V lost 0 bases, J lost 9 bases, and 10 bases lay in between. This CDR3 has 13 residues. Germline CDR1 is SGDLS and CDR2 is YYNGEE. CDR3 nucleotides: TGTGCCAGCAGCGTAGTGGTGGATAGTGAGCAGTTCTTC. Its protein is CASSVVVDSEQFF.

The CDR3 is CASSTGASSGVYEQYF. In DNA, the CDR3 is TGCGCCAGCAGCACTGGGGCTTCTAGCGGGGTCTACGAGCAGTACTTC. The chain has TRBV5-1 and TRBJ2-7, with 9 bases that match TRBD2. CDR3 length: 16 residues. Germline trimming cut 4 bases from V and 3 bases from J; bases unmatched to any gene: 11. Germline V lookup: CDR1 SGHRS, CDR2 YFSETQ.